This T cell receptor beta chain was retrieved from a study of T cell responses to AZD1222 COVID-19 vaccine. Across the whole study: Second-dose timings of about 4 or about 12 weeks were pooled.

A note on this clone: Its target is unknown.

Findings and caveats of the study: Clonal diversity was possibly underestimated, and white British individuals and females predominated among donors.

The table came from immunoSEQ multiplex PCR; TCRdb's copy has only in-frame clones and leaves some out. Of 90,000 to 120,000 clones in the sample, over 85% were seen once. This CDR3 is 13 amino acids long. With 6 bases removed from V and 5 bases from J, the gap between germline ends came to 10 bases. CDR1 LNHDA and CDR2 SQIVND come from the germline V gene (reference sequence). V and J are TRBV19 and TRBJ1-4, with D hard to call. The TCR sequence derives from an adult in good health. The sample was peripheral blood, taken on day 0 of AZD1222 vaccination. The CDR3 loop is CASSLRLNEKLFF. As DNA, the CDR3 is TGTGCCAGTAGCCTCCGACTAAATGAAAAACTGTTTTTT.